This T cell receptor (beta chain) came from a study of blood T cell repertoires in COVID-19. About the research overall: There were acute and convalescent COVID-19 samples, and they came from the United States, Italy and Spain. Sources were T cells, B-cell-depleted T cells, or PBMCs; the material itself was cDNA or gDNA.

Original processing methods: By means of reference gene primer amplification, nucleated cell counts were estimated. Data came from immunoSEQ multiplex PCR; TCRdb stores just in-frame clones and leaves some out. V and J calls and clone size follow that table, whereas D and trimming were derived from the DNA. The sample includes a few hundred thousand clones, 88% seen only once; the top ten take approximately 3.8%. Germline assignment: CDR1 LGHNA and CDR2 YNFKEQ. This CDR3 region has 16 residues. V lost 5 bases to trimming and J lost 2 bases; unmatched junction nucleotides: 9. The clonotype was recovered from a man between 60 and 75 years old who had recovered from COVID-19. The specimen was peripheral blood. The V and J genes are TRBV4-2 and TRBJ1-3; 7 bases match TRBD1. In DNA form, the CDR3 reads TGTGCCAGCAGCGCACAGGGGTCTCCTCCTGGAAACACCATATATTTT. It is translated as CASSAQGSPPGNTIYF.